The 9 T cell receptor beta chains given below trace back to one sample, sequenced in a study of cytomegalovirus exposure and HLA in healthy donors. The PCR had 60 Vbeta and 13 Jbeta primers. Sequenced by immunoSEQ multiplex PCR; TCRdb stores in-frame clones only, minus some. The sample lists approximately 93,000 clones, nearly 80% occurring once. Sequencing used PBMCs. The source is a woman in her forties in good health and CMV-seronegative.

The rearrangement uses TRBV10-3 and TRBJ2-6, with TRBD2 matching 7 bases. Germline loops: CDR1 ENHRY, CDR2 SYGVKD. The CDR3 length is 15 residues. V was clipped by 10 bases and J by 0 bases; unmatched bases: 6. The CDR3 region is CANHPGGSGANVLTF. Written as DNA, the CDR3 is TGTGCCAACCACCCGGGGGGCTCTGGGGCCAACGTCCTGACTTTC.

The V call is TRBV11-2, the J call TRBJ2-3; TRBD2 might be the D (5 bases). Deletions cut 1 base from V and 2 bases from J, with 19 bases between. Germline CDR1 reads SGHAT; CDR2 reads FQNNGV. This CDR3 is 18 amino acids long. CDR3 DNA: TGTGCCAGCAGCTTAGCCCCACTAGTCCATACCAACACAGATACGCAGTATTTT. It specifies CASSLAPLVHTNTDTQYF.

This clone was observed a handful of times. The rearrangement uses TRBV2 and TRBJ2-1; D might be TRBD1 (6 bases). Germline V gene data show CDR1 as SNHLY and CDR2 as FYNNEI. Trimming left V 5 bases short and J 13 bases short, with 21 bases between. The CDR3 is made up of 14 amino acids. CDR3 DNA sequence: TGTGCCAGCAGTCCTAGACAGGACAGCGGAAACCAGTTCTTC. This translates into CASSPRQDSGNQFF. Looking up the rest from reference TRBV2 and TRBJ2-1 gives the full variable domain: EPEVTQTPSHQVTQMGQEVILRCVPISNHLYFYWYRQILGQKVEFLVSFYNNEISEKSEIFDDQFSVERPDGSNFTLKIRSTKLEDSAMYFCASSPRQDSGNQFFGPGTRLTVL.

The CDR3 region is CASSETSGRARNEQFF. The CDR3 DNA sequence: TGTGCCAGCAGTGAGACTAGCGGGAGGGCCAGGAATGAGCAGTTCTTC. This chain uses TRBV2 with TRBJ2-1, with 14 bases matching TRBD2. The CDR3 consists of 16 residues. Germline loops: CDR1 SNHLY, CDR2 FYNNEI. Trimming at V came to 3 bases and at J to 7 bases, leaving 5 bases not matched to a gene.

The CDR3, as DNA: TGCGCCAGCAGCTCAAATAGCGGGAGGAGGTTCTACAATGAGCAGTTCTTC. As protein: CASSSNSGRRFYNEQFF. The rearrangement uses TRBV5-1 and TRBJ2-1, with 10 bases that match TRBD2. The CDR3 is made up of 17 amino acids. Trimming cost V 3 bases and J 3 bases; bases outside gene matches: 9. Germline V gives CDR1 SGHRS, CDR2 YFSETQ.

The chain uses TRBV30 and TRBJ2-7, with 8 bases identical to TRBD1. Germline CDR1 is GTSNPN and CDR2 is SVGIG (reference sequence). V gave up 8 bases and J gave up 5 bases; unmatched junction bases: 8. The CDR3 spans 12 residues. DNA for the CDR3: TGTGCCGGCAGGGGGCTGGTAAACGAGCAGTACTTC. It specifies CAGRGLVNEQYF.

The rearrangement joins TRBV5-6 to TRBJ1-1, with 8 nucleotides matching TRBD1. With 3 bases clipped from V and 10 bases from J, the junction kept 5 bases outside the gene matches. The CDR3 contains 12 residues. Germline V gene data show CDR1 as SGHDT and CDR2 as YYEEEE. This chain's CDR3 is CASSSQGARAFF. The CDR3 DNA is TGTGCCAGCAGCTCGCAGGGGGCACGAGCTTTCTTT.

The rearrangement links TRBV4-1 to TRBJ2-7; D gene unclear. The CDR3 is 16 residues long. The V and J ends lost 2 bases and 1 base respectively, with 15 bases between them. Germline lookup yields CDR1 MGHRA and CDR2 YSYEKL. The CDR3 DNA reads TGCGCCAGCAGCCAACATTTACTTGGTCCGTCCTACGAGCAGTACTTC. Its translation: CASSQHLLGPSYEQYF.

V gene TRBV15 combines with J gene TRBJ2-6; TRBD1 is a possible D gene (6 bases). This CDR3 is built from 15 residues. In germline, CDR1 is LNHNV, CDR2 YYDKDF (reference sequence). V was clipped by 6 bases and J by 3 bases, with 12 bases between them. CDR3 loop: CATRRGTHGANVLTF. CDR3 in DNA: TGTGCCACCAGGCGTGGGACACATGGGGCCAACGTCCTGACTTTC.